The source of this T cell receptor beta chain is a study of blood T cells in healthy people across ages. A second PCR of 7 to 11 cycles used a sample-barcoded 5' primer and a J-beta primer mix. Each CDR3 protein is one row after TCRdb ran MiXCR on the 5' RACE reads. The table lists about 640,000 distinct CDR3 sequences, about 28% of them singletons. The length of the CDR3 is 17 residues. V shed 1 base and J shed 1 base, with 15 bases lying between them. Germline assignment: CDR1 SEHNR and CDR2 FQNEAQ (reference sequence). Points from the study as a whole: It was held that diversity estimates obtained from one million T cells represented underestimates. Greater diversity and more naive CD4+ cells were seen in long-lived donors than in aged donors.

This clonotype has at least ten counts. Its cognate antigen is unknown. Material for sequencing was blood. The chain links TRBV7-9 to TRBJ2-3; TRBD1 or TRBD2 may be the D gene (5 bases each). The receptor comes from a woman of 80 years or more in good health. DNA for the CDR3: TGTGCCAGCAGCTTAGGGGGCACTAGTATCCGCACAGATACGCAGTATTTT. This encodes CASSLGGTSIRTDTQYF.